This T cell receptor beta chain was captured by sequencing in a study of beta chain features in type 1 diabetes. Study observations and caveats: The study found fewer insertions and more deletions at VDJ junctions in type 1 diabetes patients. A PCR bias possibly favoring shorter templates would apply equally to patients and controls.

This clone showed up just a few times. Its target is not known. The germline gives CDR1 MDHEN, CDR2 SYDVKM. The trim removed 7 bases at V and 3 bases at J, leaving 7 bases unmatched. There are 14 residues in the CDR3. TCRB transcripts that were expressed got sequenced, as all of the isolated RNA had been reverse transcribed. Method: immunoSEQ multiplex PCR; TCRdb's copy keeps in-frame clones and lacks some. This table has about 140,000 clones, approximately 10% appearing once. This clonotype was obtained from a woman between 40 and 55 years old in good health. J is TRBJ2-5 and V is TRBV28, with 8 bases identical to TRBD1. Sequenced sample: central memory CD4+ T cells from blood. CDR3 amino acids: CASTEQGGKETQYF. Written as DNA, the CDR3 is TGTGCCAGCACCGAACAGGGGGGAAAAGAGACCCAGTACTTC.